These 19 T cell receptor beta chains were sequenced from one sample in a study of cytomegalovirus exposure and HLA in healthy donors. The PCR used 60 Vbeta and 13 Jbeta primers. The method was immunoSEQ multiplex PCR; TCRdb's version includes in-frame clones alone and lacks a portion of them. The sample records over 25,000 clones, more than 55% being singletons. The sample comprised PBMCs. The receptors stem from a male donor in good health and CMV-seropositive.

In DNA, the CDR3 is TGTGCCAGCAGCGTAGGACAGGGCGGTCAGCCCCAGCATTTT. Its translation is CASSVGQGGQPQHF. The rearrangement joins TRBV5-6 to TRBJ1-5, with 8 bases aligning to TRBD1. V gave up 4 bases and J gave up 6 bases; unmatched junction bases: 6. The CDR3 runs 14 residues. CDR1 is SGHDT and CDR2 is YYEEEE in the germline V gene.

The rearrangement links TRBV5-5 to TRBJ1-1; TRBD1 is a possible D gene (5 bases). Trimming stripped 4 bases from V and 3 bases from J, with 10 bases between. This CDR3 spans 13 amino acids. Germline V gene lookup returns CDR1 SGHKS and CDR2 YYEKEE (reference sequence). CDR3 bases: TGTGCCAGCAGCGCGGACATATACACTGAAGCTTTCTTT. Protein sequence: CASSADIYTEAFF. The full variable domain, with the rest looked up from reference TRBV5-5 and TRBJ1-1, is DAGVTQSPTHLIKTRGQQVTLRCSPISGHKSVSWYQQVLGQGPQFIFQYYEKEERGRGNFPDRFSARQFPNYSSELNVNALLLGDSALYLCASSADIYTEAFFGQGTRLTVV.

This sequence joins TRBV27 and TRBJ2-7, with D possibly TRBD2 on 5 matching bases. The germline V and J ends were trimmed by 6 bases and 4 bases, with 16 bases remaining between them. CDR1 MNHEY and CDR2 SMNVEV come from the germline V gene (reference sequence). The CDR3 is 14 residues long. CDR3 in DNA: TGTGCCAGCAGCTTACAGTATGAGGGATACGAGCAGTACTTC. Translating gives CASSLQYEGYEQYF.

The V and J genes are TRBV10-2 and TRBJ2-3, with D tentatively TRBD1 (5 bases). V lost 6 bases and J 0 bases, leaving 10 bases between the germline ends. The CDR3 consists of 14 residues. Looked up from germline, CDR1 is WSHSY and CDR2 is SAAADI. DNA for the CDR3: TGCGCCAGCAGACAAACAGGTAGCACAGATACGCAGTATTTT. This translates into CASRQTGSTDTQYF.

J is TRBJ2-7 and V is TRBV27; D may be TRBD2 (7 bases). Trimming shortened V by 3 bases and J by 5 bases, and 20 bases separated the two germline ends. CDR1 MNHEY and CDR2 SMNVEV come from the germline V gene (reference sequence). The CDR3 consists of 16 residues. The CDR3 nucleotides are TGTGCCAGCAGTTTGGGGTGGGGGCGGGAGTCTGACGAGCAGTACTTC. This sequence encodes CASSLGWGRESDEQYF.

The chain carries TRBV6-5 and TRBJ1-2; TRBD1 might be the D (6 bases). The germline CDR1 and CDR2 sequences are MNHEY and SVGAGI. CDR3 length equals 15 residues. Trimming removed 6 bases at V and 0 bases at J, with 14 bases between. The DNA for the CDR3 is TGTGCCAGCAGCCGACGGGCAGGGGCTAACTATGGCTACACCTTC. Residues: CASSRRAGANYGYTF.

V gene TRBV7-2 combines with J gene TRBJ1-1; D is perhaps TRBD1 (5 bases). The CDR3 loop spans 13 amino acids. The V gene lost 3 bases and the J gene lost 3 bases, with 8 bases spanning the gap. Germline CDR1 and CDR2: SGHTA and FQGNSA. CDR3 in amino acids: CASSFSRDTEAFF. The CDR3 DNA reads TGTGCCAGCAGCTTCAGCAGGGACACTGAAGCTTTCTTT.

The V call is TRBV2, the J call TRBJ1-4; D ambiguous. The V gene's germline CDR1 is SNHLY and CDR2 FYNNEI. This CDR3 has 15 amino acids. Between the trimmed V and J ends, which lost 1 base and 4 bases, there was a span of 10 bases. The CDR3 sequence: CASSEGTSGNEKLFF. The CDR3 DNA sequence: TGTGCCAGCAGTGAAGGAACATCGGGTAATGAAAAACTGTTTTTT.

This clone was counted between two and nine times. The J gene is TRBJ1-2, the V gene TRBV4-2; D is ambiguous. Trimming cost V 5 bases and J 3 bases, with 16 bases left between them. This CDR3 has 15 residues. CDR1 is LGHNA, CDR2 YNFKEQ, per germline. This CDR3 is CASSSAGRGDYGYTF. Here the CDR3 DNA reads TGTGCCAGCAGCTCCGCTGGGCGGGGAGACTATGGCTACACCTTC.

This chain connects TRBV9 to TRBJ1-4; the match to TRBD1 covers 7 bases. The length of the CDR3 is 13 residues. After removal of 2 bases from V and 6 bases from J, the junction contained 1 base not matched to a gene. The germline CDR1 and CDR2 sequences are SGDLS and YYNGEE. The CDR3 spells CASSVTGDEKLFF. CDR3 sequence (DNA): TGTGCCAGCAGCGTTACAGGGGATGAAAAACTGTTTTTT. Full variable domain (missing parts from reference TRBV9 and TRBJ1-4): DSGVTQTPKHLITATGQRVTLRCSPRSGDLSVYWYQQSLDQGLQFLIQYYNGEERAKGNILERFSAQQFPDLHSELNLSSLELGDSALYFCASSVTGDEKLFFGSGTQLSVL.

The chain is built from TRBV5-1 and TRBJ1-4; D call uncertain. CDR3 size: 16 residues. Trimming removed 0 bases from V and 0 bases from J, with 9 bases in between. CDR1 and CDR2 (germline): SGHRS, YFSETQ. The CDR3 loop reads CASSLGATATNEKLFF. Written as DNA, the CDR3 is TGCGCCAGCAGCTTGGGGGCAACCGCAACTAATGAAAAACTGTTTTTT.

The gene calls are TRBV18 and TRBJ1-2, with D maybe TRBD1 (6 bases). V was cut by 3 bases and J by 3 bases, with 8 bases left in between. The germline gives CDR1 KGHSH, CDR2 LQKENI. The CDR3 is 13 amino acids. This chain's CDR3 is CASSPGQDYGYTF. For the CDR3, the DNA is TGTGCCAGCTCACCGGGACAAGACTATGGCTACACCTTC.

This chain joins TRBV6-7 and TRBJ2-1; D is perhaps TRBD1 (5 bases). TRBV6-7 has ORF status, its function being uncertain. Trimming took 2 bases from V and 8 from J, leaving 16 bases between them. The CDR3 has 15 residues. The CDR3 DNA follows: TGTGCCAGCAGTTACAGTGAGGCCAGGGTCCATGAGCAGTTCTTC. This codes for CASSYSEARVHEQFF.

This chain connects TRBV30 to TRBJ2-3; 7 bases agree with TRBD1. The V and J ends lost 2 bases and 2 bases, in that order; junction bases with no gene match: 7. CDR3 length equals 15 residues. CDR1 GTSNPN and CDR2 SVGIG come from the germline V gene (reference sequence). CDR3 amino acids: CAWSSGDRDTDTQYF. The CDR3, as DNA: TGTGCCTGGAGTTCTGGCGACAGGGACACAGATACGCAGTATTTT.

Only a few counts were recorded for this clone. The genes are TRBV6-1 and TRBJ1-2, with 7 bases fitting TRBD1. The CDR3 is 14 amino acids. Per germline, CDR1 MNHNS and CDR2 SASEGT. Trimming cost V 4 bases and J 5 bases; bases outside gene matches: 7. CDR3 DNA: TGTGCCAGCAGTGCCCGGGACAGCGCGTATGGCTACACCTTC. Translated: CASSARDSAYGYTF.

V and J are TRBV7-3 and TRBJ2-7; a possible D gene is TRBD1 (5 bases). The CDR3 is 13 residues long. Trimming took 8 bases from V and 3 from J, leaving 14 bases between them. The germline V gene encodes CDR1 SGHTA and CDR2 FQGTGA. The CDR3 region is CASGAGSYYEQYF. The CDR3 DNA reads TGTGCCAGCGGGGCAGGAAGTTACTACGAGCAGTACTTC.

The chain couples TRBV6-5 to TRBJ1-2, with D perhaps matching TRBD1 (6 bases). This CDR3 has 14 residues. V was trimmed by 6 bases and J by 7 bases, leaving 18 bases between them. CDR1 is MNHEY and CDR2 is SVGAGI in the germline V gene. The CDR3 loop is CASSTPTGPSGYTF. The CDR3 nucleotides are TGTGCCAGCAGCACACCGACAGGACCTTCTGGCTACACCTTC.

The chain uses TRBV9 and TRBJ1-1; the D is unclear. This CDR3 is built from 13 residues. Germline CDR1 is SGDLS and CDR2 is YYNGEE. V was clipped by 5 bases and J by 1 base, with 9 bases between them. In nucleotides, the CDR3 is TGTGCCAGCAGTCTACAGCAGAACACTGAAGCTTTCTTT. This encodes CASSLQQNTEAFF.

The chain combines TRBV6-5 with TRBJ2-7; D call uncertain. The CDR3 runs to 11 residues. Germline CDR1 and CDR2: MNHEY and SVGAGI. V lost 6 bases and J lost 6, with 9 bases in between. The CDR3 protein is CASSHFGEQYF. CDR3 bases: TGTGCCAGCAGCCATTTCGGCGAGCAGTACTTC.